These 18 T cell receptor beta chains originate from one sample sequenced in a study of vaccination effects on CD4 cells after COVID-19. No antigen is known for these receptors. Sequenced by immunoSEQ multiplex PCR; TCRdb stores in-frame clones only, minus some. The repertoire includes tens of thousands of clones, roughly three quarters of them detected once, and 2.5% to 3.5% sits in the top ten. Sequencing was preceded by expansion of antigen-specific CD4+ T cells with viral peptide pools in the ViraFEST assay. Isolating CD4+ T cells followed more than 9 days of culture. Negative nucleocapsid antibody tests before and after vaccination confirmed no previous SARS-CoV-2 infection. Sequences were derived from CD4+ T cells from PBMCs cultured with HCoV-NL63 spike peptides, sampled before COVID-19 vaccination. Receptors originate from a human donor who received a COVID-19 vaccine.

The CDR3: CASSYGGVYYNEQFF. CDR3 sequence (DNA): TGTGCCAGCAGTTACGGGGGGGTCTACTACAATGAGCAGTTCTTC. The chain couples TRBV6-5 to TRBJ2-1; 7 positions match TRBD2. Trimming removed 2 bases from V and 3 bases from J; junction bases left unmatched: 4. The CDR3 loop spans 15 amino acids. Germline V gene lookup returns CDR1 MNHEY and CDR2 SVGAGI.

The J gene is TRBJ2-3, the V gene TRBV3-1 (or the pseudogene TRBV3-2); D may be TRBD1 (5 bases). Germline values: CDR1 LGHDT, CDR2 YNNKEL (reference sequence). V lost 3 bases to trimming and J lost 0 bases, with 10 bases between them. This CDR3 has 15 amino acids. CDR3 loop: CASSHGQISTDTQYF. The CDR3, as DNA: TGTGCCAGCAGCCACGGACAAATCAGCACAGATACGCAGTATTTT.

The V and J genes are TRBV9 and TRBJ2-7; no reliable D call. The V and J ends lost 0 bases and 0 bases respectively, with 19 bases between them. This CDR3 comprises 18 residues. In germline, CDR1 is SGDLS, CDR2 YYNGEE. As DNA, the CDR3 is TGTGCCAGCAGCGTAGCCAGCTTCCCTGGCTTGAGCTCCTACGAGCAGTACGTC. This sequence encodes CASSVASFPGLSSYEQYV.

This chain joins TRBV6-5 and TRBJ2-1; TRBD2 might be the D (5 bases). The CDR3 is 12 residues long. CDR1 and CDR2 from the germline V gene are MNHEY and SVGAGI. Trimming took off 6 bases at V and 5 bases at J, with 8 bases between the two ends. CDR3 loop: CASSRGNNEQFF. CDR3 coding DNA: TGTGCCAGCAGCCGGGGAAACAATGAGCAGTTCTTC.

This rearrangement joins TRBV30 to TRBJ2-5; 8 bases are shared with TRBD2. CDR1 and CDR2 from the germline V gene are GTSNPN and SVGIG (reference sequence). This CDR3 region has 14 residues. V shed 1 base and J 4 bases; nucleotides not matched to a gene: 5. CDR3 nucleotides: TGTGCCTGGAGTGGAGGGAGCGGGGGAGAGACCCAGTACTTC. Residues: CAWSGGSGGETQYF.

The chain recombines TRBV9 with TRBJ2-6; no reliable D call. CDR1 SGDLS and CDR2 YYNGEE come from the germline V gene. V gave up 3 bases and J gave up 0 bases, with 10 bases separating them. The length of the CDR3 is 16 residues. CDR3 nucleotides: TGTGCCAGCAGCGCCCTGTCCCTCTCTGGGGCCAACGTCCTGACTTTC. Protein product: CASSALSLSGANVLTF.

The genes are TRBV5-1 and TRBJ2-1, with TRBD2 matching 10 bases. In germline, CDR1 is SGHRS, CDR2 YFSETQ. The J segment lost 7 bases and the V segment lost 1 base, leaving 5 bases of the junction unmatched. The CDR3 length is 15 residues. CDR3 DNA sequence: TGCGCCAGCAGCTTGCTGGTTAGCGGGGGGAATGAGCAGTTCTTC. Its translation is CASSLLVSGGNEQFF.

The V call is TRBV18, the J call TRBJ1-6; the D is unclear. V lost 10 bases, J lost 5 bases, and 12 bases lay in between. CDR1 and CDR2 from the germline V gene are KGHSH and LQKENI. The CDR3 has 13 residues. The CDR3: CATFGQNNSPLHF. CDR3 nucleotides: TGTGCCACCTTCGGGCAAAATAATTCACCCCTCCACTTT.

V and J are TRBV12-3 or TRBV12-4 and TRBJ2-3; D gene uncertain. This CDR3 is built from 13 residues. The ends were cut back, 3 bases at V and 3 bases at J, with 7 bases in the middle. CDR3 loop: CASSFSYTDTQYF. In nucleotides, the CDR3 is TGTGCCAGCAGTTTCTCGTATACAGATACGCAGTATTTT.

The V and J genes are TRBV9 and TRBJ2-2; D might be TRBD1 (7 bases). The CDR3 runs 16 residues. CDR1 is SGDLS and CDR2 is YYNGEE in the germline V gene. Between the trimmed V and J ends, which lost 7 bases and 0 bases, there was a span of 16 bases. The chain's CDR3 is CASAGQILANTGELFF. CDR3 bases: TGTGCCAGCGCGGGACAGATACTCGCGAACACCGGGGAGCTGTTTTTT.

The rearrangement uses TRBV30 and TRBJ1-4; possibly TRBD1 for D (6 bases). The V gene's germline CDR1 is GTSNPN and CDR2 SVGIG (reference sequence). The CDR3 runs 13 residues. V gave up 3 bases and J gave up 3 bases, with 8 bases separating them. CDR3: CAWRRGANEKLFF. CDR3 DNA: TGTGCCTGGAGGAGGGGGGCTAATGAAAAACTGTTTTTT.

This clone was detected a few times. The chain carries TRBV9 and TRBJ1-2, with D perhaps matching TRBD1 (5 bases). This CDR3 has 14 residues. V gave up 4 bases and J gave up 4 bases, with 14 bases separating them. The germline CDR1 and CDR2 sequences are SGDLS and YYNGEE. CDR3 DNA: TGTGCCAGCAGCCCCCTAGGCGGGGCCTATGGCTACACCTTC. Its translation: CASSPLGGAYGYTF. Supplemented by reference TRBV9 and TRBJ1-2, the full variable domain reads DSGVTQTPKHLITATGQRVTLRCSPRSGDLSVYWYQQSLDQGLQFLIQYYNGEERAKGNILERFSAQQFPDLHSELNLSSLELGDSALYFCASSPLGGAYGYTFGSGTRLTVV.

The count of this clone is one. CDR3: CASSQDRSDTQYF. CDR3 in DNA: TGTGCCAGCAGCCAAGACCGGTCAGATACGCAGTATTTT. V usage is TRBV3-1 (or the pseudogene TRBV3-2) and J usage is TRBJ2-3; D uncertain. The CDR3 sequence is 13 residues long. Germline V gives CDR1 LGHDT, CDR2 YNNKEL (reference sequence). Trimming pared 0 bases from V and 4 bases from J, leaving 5 bases between.

The chain carries TRBV24-1 and TRBJ1-1; D gene unclear. Trimming took off 3 bases at V and 0 bases at J, with 13 bases between the two ends. Germline CDR1 is KGHDR and CDR2 is SFDVKD. The CDR3 is made up of 16 amino acids. As DNA, the CDR3 is TGTGCCACCAGTGATAGCGGGTCGGGAATGAACACTGAAGCTTTCTTT. Protein sequence: CATSDSGSGMNTEAFF.

The J gene is TRBJ2-2, the V gene TRBV7-2; a weak D match, TRBD2 (6 bases). V lost 5 bases and J lost 5, with 18 bases in between. There are 16 residues in the CDR3. From germline, CDR1 is SGHTA and CDR2 FQGNSA. The CDR3 sequence is CASSMYVGGATGELFF. The CDR3 nucleotides are TGTGCCAGCAGCATGTATGTGGGGGGAGCGACCGGGGAGCTGTTTTTT.

This chain links TRBV3-1 (or the pseudogene TRBV3-2) with TRBJ1-1; D is unclear. Germline CDR1 and CDR2: LGHDT and YNNKEL (reference sequence). V dropped 0 bases and J dropped 0 bases, with 11 bases sitting between them. This CDR3 comprises 16 residues. The CDR3 protein is CASSQEGSLLNTEAFF. As DNA, the CDR3 is TGTGCCAGCAGCCAAGAGGGGTCCTTACTGAACACTGAAGCTTTCTTT.

The V gene is TRBV15, the J gene TRBJ2-7, with 7 bases aligning to TRBD2. The CDR3 has 12 amino acids. V lost 9 bases, J lost 5 bases, and 7 bases stayed unmatched. Germline CDR1 is LNHNV and CDR2 is YYDKDF (reference sequence). CDR3 in DNA: TGTGCCACAGTGGGGGGGATTAACGAGCAGTACGTC. As protein: CATVGGINEQYV.

This clone appeared once. This sequence joins TRBV6-1 and TRBJ1-4; D possibly corresponds to TRBD1 (6 bases). The CDR3 consists of 14 residues. Germline-derived CDR1 and CDR2 are MNHNS and SASEGT. V shed 3 bases and J shed 8 bases, with 13 bases lying between them. CDR3 loop: CASSDWGGEEKLFF. CDR3 bases: TGTGCCAGCAGTGATTGGGGGGGCGAAGAAAAACTGTTTTTT.